These T cell receptor beta chains were read from a single sample in a study of blood T cell repertoires in COVID-19. Using immunoSEQ multiplex PCR, the repertoire was profiled, and TCRdb retains in-frame clones only, with some absent. The table has a few hundred thousand clones, 85% to 90% seen once. Sequenced material: peripheral blood. Receptors originate from a man aged 50 to 60 with acute or convalescent COVID-19. Each CDR3 is given with its conserved first and last residue. D genes are given only for firm matches. Clone size is given for some rows only: seen once, a few or many times, or a class if the clone is expanded.

>TRBD1|TRBV9|-|TRBJ1-2
CASSVDRDYGYTF
TGTGCCAGCAGCGTGGACAGGGACTATGGCTACACCTTC
>TRBD1|TRBV29-1|-|TRBJ2-3
CSVGQGNLLDTQYF
TGCAGCGTTGGACAGGGTAACCTCTTAGATACGCAGTATTTT
>TRBD1|TRBV18|-|TRBJ2-1
CASSPGRGNEQFF
TGTGCCAGCTCACCCGGCAGGGGGAATGAGCAGTTCTTC
>-|TRBV11-2|-|TRBJ1-2
CASSLGLSDVGYTF
TGTGCCAGCAGCTTAGGTCTTAGCGACGTGGGCTACACCTTC
>-|TRBV7-9|once|TRBJ2-3
CASSGGTGTDTQYF
TGTGCCAGCAGCGGGGGGACGGGGACAGATACGCAGTATTTT
>-|TRBV7-9|-|TRBJ2-2
CASRPPGGRGELFF
TGTGCCAGCAGGCCACCCGGGGGTCGAGGGGAGCTGTTTTTT
>-|TRBV18|-|TRBJ1-3
CASSLQEGLPGNTIYF
TGTGCCAGCTCACTTCAGGAGGGGTTGCCTGGAAACACCATATATTTT
>-|TRBV11-2|-|TRBJ2-2
CASSSRTAIRGELFF
TGTGCCAGCAGCTCCCGGACAGCCATCAGAGGGGAGCTGTTTTTT
>-|TRBV4-1|-|TRBJ1-5
CASSQFQGGRPQHF
TGCGCCAGCAGCCAGTTTCAGGGCGGCCGGCCCCAGCATTTT
>-|TRBV15|-|TRBJ2-2
CATTNREVGTGELFF
TGTGCCACCACAAACAGGGAAGTAGGCACCGGGGAGCTGTTTTTT
>-|TRBV5-1|few|TRBJ2-7
CASSLEYQGGEQYF
TGCGCCAGCAGCTTGGAATACCAGGGAGGCGAGCAGTACTTC
>-|TRBV12-3/TRBV12-4|few|TRBJ1-2
CASSVEGYGYTF
TGTGCCAGCAGTGTGGAGGGCTATGGCTACACCTTC
>-|TRBV6-5|-|TRBJ1-2
CASSQDTYGGTVTF
TGTGCCAGCAGTCAGGACACTTACGGGGGAACCGTCACCTTC
>TRBD1|TRBV19|-|TRBJ1-2
CASRRTGNYGYTF
TGTGCCAGCCGCCGGACAGGGAACTATGGCTACACCTTC
>-|TRBV6-4|-|TRBJ1-1
CASSVNAGLNTEAFF
TGTGCCAGCAGTGTAAATGCAGGGCTGAACACTGAAGCTTTCTTT
>-|TRBV19|-|TRBJ1-5
CASGDTDLQPQHF
TGTGCCAGCGGTGACACCGACCTTCAGCCCCAGCATTTT
>-|TRBV6-6|-|TRBJ1-1
CASSYSWNTEAFF
TGTGCCAGCAGTTACTCCTGGAACACTGAAGCTTTCTTT
>-|TRBV18|few|TRBJ2-7
CASSPPSSSYEQYF
TGTGCCAGCTCACCACCCTCCAGCTCCTACGAGCAGTACTTC
>TRBD2|TRBV5-4|-|TRBJ2-2
CASSFGGNNPSGTGELFF
TGTGCCAGCAGCTTCGGGGGGAACAACCCCTCGGGCACCGGGGAGCTGTTTTTT
>TRBD1|TRBV6-6|-|TRBJ1-4
CASQGAGNEKLFF
TGTGCCAGTCAGGGGGCGGGTAATGAAAAACTGTTTTTT
>-|TRBV25-1|-|TRBJ1-3
CASSGDLLAGGNTIYF
TGTGCCAGCAGCGGAGACCTCCTAGCAGGCGGAAACACCATATATTTT
>-|TRBV5-1|-|TRBJ1-6
CASSSHDRRALNSPLHF
TGCGCCAGCAGCTCCCACGACAGGCGGGCCCTTAATTCACCCCTCCACTTT
>TRBD1|TRBV6-6|-|TRBJ1-4
CASSYLTGAAEKLFF
TGTGCCAGCAGTTACTTGACAGGGGCGGCTGAAAAACTGTTTTTT
>-|TRBV18|-|TRBJ1-5
CASSRGQGDQPQHF
TGTGCCAGCTCGCGCGGACAAGGCGATCAGCCCCAGCATTTT
>-|TRBV27|-|TRBJ1-2
CASRLRQNYGYTF
TGTGCCAGCAGACTGAGACAGAACTATGGCTACACCTTC
>-|TRBV19|once|TRBJ1-1
CASSKIQGTEAFF
TGTGCCAGTAGTAAAATACAGGGTACTGAAGCTTTCTTT
>TRBD1|TRBV12-3/TRBV12-4|-|TRBJ2-1
CASNPGTGDEQFF
TGTGCCAGCAACCCCGGGACAGGGGATGAGCAGTTCTTC
>TRBD1|TRBV6-4|-|TRBJ2-2
CASSAAPGTGSTGELFF
TGTGCCAGCAGTGCCGCACCCGGGACAGGGTCCACCGGGGAGCTGTTTTTT
>TRBD2|TRBV6-5|-|TRBJ2-7
CASSYASGGHSYEQYF
TGTGCCAGCAGTTACGCCAGCGGGGGGCACTCCTACGAGCAGTACTTC
>-|TRBV30|-|TRBJ2-7
CAWSVGRAYEQYF
TGTGCCTGGAGTGTAGGGAGAGCCTACGAGCAGTACTTC
>TRBD1|TRBV3-1/TRBV3-2|once|TRBJ1-2
CASSQGGTVIGYTF
TGTGCCAGCAGCCAAGGGGGGACAGTTATCGGCTACACCTTC
>TRBD1|TRBV18|-|TRBJ1-2
CASSPRGQGFSNYGYTF
TGTGCCAGCTCACCACGCGGACAGGGATTCTCTAACTATGGCTACACCTTC
>TRBD1|TRBV3-1/TRBV3-2|-|TRBJ2-1
CASSQDGTGVWGQFF
TGTGCCAGCAGCCAAGATGGGACAGGGGTATGGGGCCAGTTCTTC
>TRBD2|TRBV4-1|-|TRBJ2-5
CASSRTSGALETQYF
TGCGCCAGCAGCCGGACTAGCGGGGCTCTAGAGACCCAGTACTTC
>TRBD1|TRBV6-1|once|TRBJ2-5
CASSETGQETQYF
TGTGCCAGCAGTGAGACAGGGCAAGAGACCCAGTACTTC
>TRBD1|TRBV15|-|TRBJ1-2
CATSRGLDRARYGYTF
TGTGCCACCAGCCGAGGCTTAGACAGGGCCCGCTATGGCTACACCTTC
>-|TRBV5-1|-|TRBJ2-5
CASSGVGAYQETQYF
TGCGCCAGCAGTGGCGTGGGCGCGTACCAAGAGACCCAGTACTTC
>TRBD1|TRBV2|-|TRBJ2-1
CASCRDSSYNEQFF
TGTGCCAGCTGCCGGGACAGCTCCTACAATGAGCAGTTCTTC